This entry concerns a single TCR beta chain. What it recognizes is unknown. The junction had 11 bases not matched to a gene; V was cut back by 6 bases and J by 4 bases. The CDR3 loop spans 15 amino acids. Germline V gene sequence: CDR1 MNHNS, CDR2 SASEGT. This sample is part of a study of cytomegalovirus exposure and HLA in healthy donors. Whole-study findings and limits: Testing in vitro showed three CMV-associated chains specific for CMV antigens.

The study ran its PCR with 60 Vbeta and 13 Jbeta primers. Using immunoSEQ multiplex PCR, the repertoire was profiled, and TCRdb retains in-frame clones only, with some absent. In the table there are some 120,000 clones, approximately 72% of which are singletons. Material for sequencing was PBMCs. The sequence was collected from a woman in her thirties or forties in good health and CMV-seropositive. This chain joins TRBV6-1 and TRBJ1-2; 7 bases line up with TRBD1. The CDR3 is CASREMIGTVYGYTF. The CDR3, as DNA: TGTGCCAGCAGGGAGATGATAGGGACAGTCTATGGCTACACCTTC.